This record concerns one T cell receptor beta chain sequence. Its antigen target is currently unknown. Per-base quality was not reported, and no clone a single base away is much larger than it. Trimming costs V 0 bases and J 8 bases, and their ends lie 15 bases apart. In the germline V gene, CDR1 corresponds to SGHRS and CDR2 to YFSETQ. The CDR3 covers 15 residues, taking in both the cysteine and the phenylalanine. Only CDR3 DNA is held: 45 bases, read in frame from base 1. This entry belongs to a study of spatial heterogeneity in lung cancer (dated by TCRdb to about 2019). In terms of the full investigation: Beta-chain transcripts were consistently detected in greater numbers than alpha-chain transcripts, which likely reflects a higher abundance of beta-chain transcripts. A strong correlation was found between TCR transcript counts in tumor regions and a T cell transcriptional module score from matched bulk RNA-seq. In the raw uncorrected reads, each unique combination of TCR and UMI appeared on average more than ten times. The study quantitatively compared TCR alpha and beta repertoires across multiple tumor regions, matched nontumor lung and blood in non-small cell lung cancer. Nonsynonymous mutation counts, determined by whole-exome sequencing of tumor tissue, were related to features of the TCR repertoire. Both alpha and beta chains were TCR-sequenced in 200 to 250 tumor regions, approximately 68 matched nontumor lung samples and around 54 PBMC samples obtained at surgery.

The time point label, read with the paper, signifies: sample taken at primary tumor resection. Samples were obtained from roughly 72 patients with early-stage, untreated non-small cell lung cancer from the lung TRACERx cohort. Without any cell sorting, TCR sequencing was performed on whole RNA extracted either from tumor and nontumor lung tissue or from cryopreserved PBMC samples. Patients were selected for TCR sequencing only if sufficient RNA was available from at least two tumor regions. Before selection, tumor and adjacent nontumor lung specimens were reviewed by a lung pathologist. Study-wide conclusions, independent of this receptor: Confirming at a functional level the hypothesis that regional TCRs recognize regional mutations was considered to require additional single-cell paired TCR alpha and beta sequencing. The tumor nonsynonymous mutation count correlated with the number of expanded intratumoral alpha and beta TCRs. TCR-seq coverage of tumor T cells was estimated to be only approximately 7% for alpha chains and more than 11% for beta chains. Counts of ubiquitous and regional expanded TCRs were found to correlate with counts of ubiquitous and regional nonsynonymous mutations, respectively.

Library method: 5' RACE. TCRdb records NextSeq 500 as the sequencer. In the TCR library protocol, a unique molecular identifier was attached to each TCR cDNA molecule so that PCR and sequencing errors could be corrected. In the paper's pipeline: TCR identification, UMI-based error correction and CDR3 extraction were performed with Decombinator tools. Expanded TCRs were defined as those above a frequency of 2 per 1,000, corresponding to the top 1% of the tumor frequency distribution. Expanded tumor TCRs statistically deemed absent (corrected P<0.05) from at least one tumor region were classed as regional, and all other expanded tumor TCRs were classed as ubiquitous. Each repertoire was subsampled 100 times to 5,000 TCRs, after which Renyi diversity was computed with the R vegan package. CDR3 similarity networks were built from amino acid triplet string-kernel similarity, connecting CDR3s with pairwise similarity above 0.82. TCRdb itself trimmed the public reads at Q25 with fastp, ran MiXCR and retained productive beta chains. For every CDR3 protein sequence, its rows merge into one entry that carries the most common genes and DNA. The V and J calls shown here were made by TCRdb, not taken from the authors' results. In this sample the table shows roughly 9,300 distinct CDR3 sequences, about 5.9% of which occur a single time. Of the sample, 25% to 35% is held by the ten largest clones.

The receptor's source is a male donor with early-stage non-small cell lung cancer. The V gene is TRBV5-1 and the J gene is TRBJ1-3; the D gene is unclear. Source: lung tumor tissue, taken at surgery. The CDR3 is CASSLVPGIKDTIYF. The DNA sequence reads TGCGCCAGCAGCTTGGTTCCAGGTATAAAGGACACCATATATTTT.